This T cell receptor (beta chain) appears in the sequencing data of a study of vaccination effects on CD4 cells after COVID-19. About the study: Subjects were given two BNT162b2 or mRNA-1273 vaccine doses. Sampling of a couple of convalescent patients took place 16 days and one week prior to vaccination. Regarding the study as a whole: New vaccine-induced clones dominated post-vaccine spike-reactive clones in convalescents. Long after vaccination, the clones induced by infection and by vaccine shrank markedly in size.

Of note for this clone: Its antigen is currently unknown.

Scientists isolated CD4+ T cells after an approximately 10-day culture period ended. The assay was immunoSEQ multiplex PCR, and TCRdb's table has in-frame clones only and misses some. The profile shows approximately 45,000 clones, 75% to 80% of them singletons. V lost 4 bases to trimming and J lost 5 bases, with 12 bases between them. This CDR3 spans 13 amino acids. The germline gives CDR1 SGHRS, CDR2 YFSETQ. The clonotype comes from a human donor who had a prior SARS-CoV-2 infection. The sample consisted of CD4+ T cells from PBMCs cultured without peptide, taken before COVID-19 vaccination. The rearrangement uses TRBV5-1 and TRBJ2-5; possible D gene TRBD2, 5 bases. CDR3 nucleotides: TGCGCCAGCAGCCTAAGCGGCCAGGAGACCCAGTACTTC. It yields the protein CASSLSGQETQYF.